The present TCR beta chain was sequenced within a study of early T cells in non-severe SARS-CoV-2 infection. Looking at the study overall: The input, bulk RNA from unsorted whole blood, was sequenced, and chains were unpaired.

Notes on this clonotype: Its cognate antigen is unknown.

The CDR3 is 15 residues long. Germline V gene data show CDR1 as MNHEY and CDR2 as SMNVEV (reference sequence). Trimming cost V 3 bases and J 0 bases, with 12 bases left between them. Whole-study findings and limits: Private and CD4 specificities were missed by VDJdb matching, which favored anti-spike CD8 responses.

Each CDR3 protein gets one entry after TCRdb re-called the 5' RACE reads with MiXCR. The sample shows roughly 99,000 distinct CDR3 sequences, around 10% of them seen only once. This chain connects TRBV27 to TRBJ2-7, with a possible D match to TRBD2 (5 bases). Sequencing was done on a sample of whole blood. This receptor was identified in an adult who was a healthcare worker with PCR-confirmed SARS-CoV-2 infection or an uninfected control (not recorded which). The CDR3 is CASSFGRGSSYEQYF. DNA for the CDR3: TGTGCCAGCAGTTTTGGTAGAGGGAGCTCCTACGAGCAGTACTTC.